Included here is one T cell receptor (beta chain) sequence, with context. This record belongs to a study of blood T cell repertoires in COVID-19. For the study at large: PBMCs, B-cell-depleted T cells, or T cells were the source of the cDNA or gDNA that made up the material.

Trimming stripped 4 bases from V and 1 base from J, with 13 bases between. This CDR3 is built from 15 residues. Germline CDR1 and CDR2: LGHNA and YSLEER. TCRdb's table, derived via immunoSEQ multiplex PCR, lists solely in-frame clones and lacks some. The sample holds roughly 210,000 clones, 88% seen once. Sequenced: peripheral blood. This chain uses TRBV4-3 with TRBJ1-2; D perhaps matches TRBD1 (5 bases). The source of this sequence is a man in his sixties or seventies with acute or convalescent COVID-19. This CDR3 reads CASSPRGGGNYGYTF. The DNA for the CDR3 is TGCGCCAGCAGCCCCCGTGGGGGGGGTAACTATGGCTACACCTTC.